These 23 T cell receptor beta chains originate from one sample sequenced in a study of control samples from healthy donors and cancer patients. Clones were read by immunoSEQ multiplex PCR, and TCRdb kept only the in-frame ones, dropping some. This table has approximately 44,000 clones, 70% to 75% appearing once. Sequencing was performed on formalin-fixed, paraffin-embedded tissue. The receptor set was obtained from a male donor with melanoma.

This clone has more than one count but fewer than ten. This sequence joins TRBV20-1 and TRBJ2-7; D is possibly TRBD2 (5 bases). Per germline, CDR1 DFQATT and CDR2 SNEGSKA (reference sequence). Trimming took 6 bases from V and 3 from J, leaving 9 bases between them. This CDR3 is built from 11 residues. The CDR3, as DNA: TGCAGTGCGGACGGGGACTACGAGCAGTACTTC. Its translation: CSADGDYEQYF.

This sequence joins TRBV19 and TRBJ1-6, with D possibly being TRBD1 (5 bases). There are 14 residues in the CDR3. Trimming left V 7 bases short and J 5 bases short, with 12 bases between. Germline V lookup: CDR1 LNHDA, CDR2 SQIVND (reference sequence). The CDR3: CASKGQGDNSPLHF. CDR3 nucleotide sequence: TGTGCCAGTAAGGGGCAGGGTGATAATTCACCCCTCCACTTT.

The count of this clone is one. This CDR3 is CASSPTWGRGGYTF. In DNA, the CDR3 is TGTGCCAGCTCACCTACCTGGGGCAGAGGGGGCTACACCTTC. The chain combines TRBV18 with TRBJ1-2; D is possibly TRBD1 (5 bases). V lost 3 bases, J lost 8 bases, and 16 bases lay in between. CDR3 length: 14 amino acids. Germline assignment: CDR1 KGHSH and CDR2 LQKENI.

The genes are TRBV7-9 and TRBJ2-3, with a weak D call TRBD1 (5 bases). V dropped 1 base and J dropped 1 base, with 6 bases sitting between them. The CDR3 runs 14 residues. Germline V CDR1 and CDR2: SEHNR, FQNEAQ (reference sequence). The CDR3 DNA reads as TGTGCCAGCAGCTTAGGCAGGGGCACAGATACGCAGTATTTT. This translates into CASSLGRGTDTQYF.

The rearrangement joins TRBV13 to TRBJ2-2; D may match TRBD1 or TRBD2 (5 bases each). CDR3 length equals 16 residues. Trimming took off 4 bases at V and 6 bases at J, with 18 bases between the two ends. Germline CDR1 PRHDT, CDR2 FYEKMQ (reference sequence). The CDR3 is CASSSPGRPAAGELFF. The CDR3, as DNA: TGTGCCAGCAGCTCCCCGGGACGCCCAGCGGCCGGGGAGCTGTTTTTT.

The chain uses TRBV7-3 and TRBJ2-2, with D maybe TRBD1 (7 bases). V was cut by 5 bases and J by 6 bases, with 22 bases left in between. Germline V CDR1 and CDR2: SGHTA, FQGTGA. The CDR3 is 17 amino acids. DNA of the CDR3: TGTGCCAGCAGCCTGAGCCCCGCGGGACAGCAGGCCGGGGAGCTGTTTTTT. Its translation is CASSLSPAGQQAGELFF. Looking up the rest from reference TRBV7-3 and TRBJ2-2 gives the full variable domain: GAGVSQTPSNKVTEKGKYVELRCDPISGHTALYWYRQSLGQGPEFLIYFQGTGAADDSGLPNDRFFAVRPEGSVSTLKIQRTERGDSAVYLCASSLSPAGQQAGELFFGEGSRLTVL.

This sequence joins TRBV10-2 and TRBJ2-5; 7 positions match TRBD1. CDR3 length: 11 amino acids. Trimming at V came to 10 bases and at J to 5 bases, leaving 4 bases not matched to a gene. Germline CDR1 reads WSHSY; CDR2 reads SAAADI. The CDR3 loop reads CAISRGETQYF. The CDR3 nucleotides read TGCGCCATCTCCAGGGGGGAGACCCAGTACTTC.

This clone was seen only once. This rearrangement joins TRBV6-5 to TRBJ2-7; D could derive from TRBD1 or TRBD2 (6 bases each). The CDR3 spans 10 residues. V lost 8 bases and J lost 9, with 11 bases in between. Germline values: CDR1 MNHEY, CDR2 SVGAGI. The CDR3 nucleotides are TGTGCCAGCGGGGGGCCCAGGCAGTACTTC. It yields the protein CASGGPRQYF.

The sample holds one count of this clone. This chain joins TRBV18 and TRBJ2-7; no reliable D call. Germline lookup yields CDR1 KGHSH and CDR2 LQKENI. The ends were cut back, 0 bases at V and 4 bases at J, with 7 bases in the middle. This CDR3 has 13 amino acids. The CDR3 nucleotides are TGTGCCAGCTCACCACCGTTCCAATACGAGCAGTACTTC. Encoded protein: CASSPPFQYEQYF.

The genes are TRBV27 and TRBJ2-5; 12 bases line up with TRBD1. Germline-derived CDR1 and CDR2 are MNHEY and SMNVEV (reference sequence). Trimming took 1 base from V and 5 from J; bases not matched to a gene: 5. The CDR3 length is 16 residues. The CDR3 reads CASSLLGDRGPETQYF. CDR3 DNA sequence: TGTGCCAGCAGTTTATTGGGGGACAGGGGGCCGGAGACCCAGTACTTC.

The rearrangement uses TRBV29-1 and TRBJ1-1; D is perhaps TRBD1 (6 bases). Germline lookup yields CDR1 SQVTM and CDR2 ANQGSEA. V lost 6 bases, J lost 5 bases, and 25 bases lay in between. This CDR3 spans 16 amino acids. The CDR3 DNA sequence: TGCAGCGTCCGGCCAACAGGGCATGGGGTCGTGACTGAAGCTTTCTTT. It codes for CSVRPTGHGVVTEAFF.

This chain joins TRBV9 and TRBJ1-3, with unresolved D. V was shortened by 3 bases and J by 2 bases, with 12 bases between the two germline ends. CDR1 is SGDLS, CDR2 YYNGEE, per germline. The CDR3 is 15 amino acids. CDR3: CASSERVGTGNTIYF. Here the CDR3 DNA reads TGTGCCAGCAGCGAGAGGGTGGGGACTGGAAACACCATATATTTT.

This clone was counted between two and nine times. The sample holds other DNA sequences that translate to the same CDR3. This chain connects TRBV3-1 (or the pseudogene TRBV3-2) to TRBJ2-1; D gene unclear. Germline V gives CDR1 LGHDT, CDR2 YNNKEL (reference sequence). The CDR3 has 13 amino acids. Trimming shortened V by 3 bases and J by 9 bases, and 12 bases separated the two germline ends. The CDR3 bases are TGTGCCAGCAGCCAGTCAGGAGATACTGAGCAGTTCTTC. Encoded protein: CASSQSGDTEQFF.

The J gene is TRBJ2-3, the V gene TRBV6-6; 9 bases align to TRBD1. The CDR3 loop spans 16 amino acids. With V trimmed by 6 bases and J by 2 bases, 9 bases remained unmatched. The germline gives CDR1 MNHNY, CDR2 SVGAGI (reference sequence). CDR3 amino acids: CASSRSRTGDTDTQYF. As DNA, the CDR3 is TGTGCCAGCAGCCGGAGCAGGACAGGGGACACAGATACGCAGTATTTT.

The V gene is TRBV24-1, the J gene TRBJ1-1; 7 bases are shared with TRBD1. The ends lost 2 bases at V and 1 base at J; junction bases unmatched: 3. This CDR3 is built from 15 residues. Germline V CDR1 and CDR2: KGHDR, SFDVKD. For the CDR3, the DNA is TGTGCCACCAGTGATTCCCGACAGGGGAACACTGAAGCTTTCTTT. This encodes CATSDSRQGNTEAFF.

CDR3 in DNA: TGTGCCACCAGTGATTTTGGGGATGGCTACACCTTC. It encodes CATSDFGDGYTF. The chain carries TRBV24-1 and TRBJ1-2; D gene ambiguous. V dropped 1 base and J dropped 6 bases, with 5 bases sitting between them. CDR3 length equals 12 residues. The V gene's germline CDR1 is KGHDR and CDR2 SFDVKD.

The chain couples TRBV6-5 to TRBJ1-1; no reliable D call. The CDR3 is 15 amino acids. V gave up 5 bases and J gave up 1 base, with 14 bases separating them. Germline V lookup: CDR1 MNHEY, CDR2 SVGAGI. CDR3 residues: CASSPGFLGNTEAFF. The CDR3 bases are TGTGCCAGCAGTCCCGGGTTCCTAGGGAACACTGAAGCTTTCTTT.

Concerning this clone: One end of the junction is discordant with germline, which a read error may explain. The genes are TRBV5-5 and TRBJ2-7; D is unclear. Germline V lookup: CDR1 SGHKS, CDR2 YYEKEE (reference sequence). The CDR3 is 11 amino acids. The CDR3 DNA reads as TGTGCCAGCACCTTGGACTACGAGCAGTACTTC. Translation gives CASTLDYEQYF.

This clone was detected only a few times. V usage is TRBV18 and J usage is TRBJ2-1, with TRBD1 matching over 9 bases. The J segment lost 3 bases and the V segment lost 5 bases, leaving 5 bases of the junction unmatched. The CDR3 is 15 residues long. The germline V gene has CDR1 KGHSH and CDR2 LQKENI. The CDR3 sequence: CASSNGTGHYNEQFF. The CDR3 coding sequence is TGTGCCAGCTCAAACGGGACAGGGCACTACAATGAGCAGTTCTTC.

The chain combines TRBV7-2 with TRBJ2-2; 9 bases line up with TRBD2. The CDR3 totals 19 residues. Trimming cost V 1 base and J 2 bases; bases outside gene matches: 11. Germline CDR1 and CDR2: SGHTA and FQGNSA. The CDR3 region is CASSLVQLGLARNTGELFF. The CDR3 nucleotides read TGTGCCAGCAGCTTAGTACAGCTTGGACTAGCGAGAAACACCGGGGAGCTGTTTTTT.

This chain joins TRBV3-1 (or the pseudogene TRBV3-2) and TRBJ2-5; D is unresolved. CDR1 and CDR2 from the germline V gene are LGHDT and YNNKEL (reference sequence). The CDR3 contains 15 residues. V lost 1 base, J lost 5 bases, and 14 bases lay in between. The CDR3 protein is CASSQGVSRRETQYF. The DNA for the CDR3 is TGTGCCAGCAGCCAAGGCGTCAGTCGGCGGGAGACCCAGTACTTC.

V and J are TRBV9 and TRBJ2-7, with TRBD1 matching over 11 bases. The CDR3 sequence is 14 residues long. V lost 3 bases and J lost 4; bases outside the gene matches: 3. Per germline, CDR1 SGDLS and CDR2 YYNGEE. The CDR3 loop is CASSDGTGGYEQYF. CDR3 coding DNA: TGTGCCAGCAGCGATGGGACAGGGGGGTACGAGCAGTACTTC. The whole variable domain, filled in from reference TRBV9 and TRBJ2-7, reads DSGVTQTPKHLITATGQRVTLRCSPRSGDLSVYWYQQSLDQGLQFLIQYYNGEERAKGNILERFSAQQFPDLHSELNLSSLELGDSALYFCASSDGTGGYEQYFGPGTRLTVT.

This chain uses TRBV6-2 or TRBV6-3 with TRBJ2-7; D not resolved. The ends were cut back, 5 bases at V and 3 bases at J, with 8 bases in the middle. CDR3 length: 12 amino acids. Germline assignment: CDR1 MNHEY and CDR2 SVGEGT. CDR3 bases: TGTGCCAGCAGTAACCCACTCTACGAGCAGTACTTC. Translated, it gives CASSNPLYEQYF.